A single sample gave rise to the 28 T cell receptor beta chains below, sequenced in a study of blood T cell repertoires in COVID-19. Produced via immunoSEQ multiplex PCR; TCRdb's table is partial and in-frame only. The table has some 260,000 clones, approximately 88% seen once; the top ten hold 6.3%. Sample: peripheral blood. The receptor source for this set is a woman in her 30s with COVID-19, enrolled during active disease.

The CDR3 is CASSPSSGSYEQYF. As DNA, the CDR3 is TGCGCCAGCAGCCCATCTAGCGGTTCCTACGAGCAGTACTTC. V and J are TRBV4-1 and TRBJ2-7, with 7 bases fitting TRBD2. The length of the CDR3 is 14 residues. The V segment lost 4 bases and the J segment 1 base; nucleotides outside the gene matches: 4. Germline CDR1 is MGHRA and CDR2 is YSYEKL.

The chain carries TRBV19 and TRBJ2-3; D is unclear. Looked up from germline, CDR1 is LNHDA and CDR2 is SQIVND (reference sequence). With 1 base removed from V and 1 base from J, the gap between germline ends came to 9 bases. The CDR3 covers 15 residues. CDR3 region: CASSIGVQGTDTQYF. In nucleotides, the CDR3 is TGTGCCAGTAGTATAGGGGTGCAGGGCACAGATACGCAGTATTTT. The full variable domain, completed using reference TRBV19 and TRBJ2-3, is DGGITQSPKYLFRKEGQNVTLSCEQNLNHDAMYWYRQDPGQGLRLIYYSQIVNDFQKGDIAEGYSVSREKKESFPLTVTSAQKNPTAFYLCASSIGVQGTDTQYFGPGTRLTVL.

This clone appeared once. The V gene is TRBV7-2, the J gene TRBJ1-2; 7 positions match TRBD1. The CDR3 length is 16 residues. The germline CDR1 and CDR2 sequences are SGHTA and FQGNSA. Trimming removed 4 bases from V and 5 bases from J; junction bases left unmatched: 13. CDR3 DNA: TGTGCCAGCAGCTACCCCGGGACAGAAAAAACATATGGCTACACCTTC. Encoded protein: CASSYPGTEKTYGYTF.

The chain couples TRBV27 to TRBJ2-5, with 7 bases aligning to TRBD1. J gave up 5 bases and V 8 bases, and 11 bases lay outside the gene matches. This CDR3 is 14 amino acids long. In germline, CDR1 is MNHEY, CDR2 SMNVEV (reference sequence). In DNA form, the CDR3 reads TGTGCCAGCGGAAAGACAGGGATGGTGGAGACCCAGTACTTC. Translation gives CASGKTGMVETQYF.

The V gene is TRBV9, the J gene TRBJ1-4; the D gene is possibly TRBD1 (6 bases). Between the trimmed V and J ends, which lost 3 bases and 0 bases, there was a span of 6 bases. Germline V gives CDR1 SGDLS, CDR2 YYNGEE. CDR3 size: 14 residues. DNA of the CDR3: TGTGCCAGCAGCGAGGGGGCAACTAATGAAAAACTGTTTTTT. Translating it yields CASSEGATNEKLFF.

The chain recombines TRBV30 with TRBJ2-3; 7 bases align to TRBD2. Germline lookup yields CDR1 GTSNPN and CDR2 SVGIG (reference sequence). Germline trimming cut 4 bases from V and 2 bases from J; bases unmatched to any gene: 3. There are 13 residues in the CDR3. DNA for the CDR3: TGTGCCTGGACTAGCGGAGACACAGATACGCAGTATTTT. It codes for CAWTSGDTDTQYF.

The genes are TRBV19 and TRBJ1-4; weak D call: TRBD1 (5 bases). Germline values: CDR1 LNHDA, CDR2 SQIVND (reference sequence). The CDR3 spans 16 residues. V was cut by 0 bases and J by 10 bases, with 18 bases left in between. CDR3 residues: CASSIDYGRDYGKLFF. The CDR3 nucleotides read TGTGCCAGTAGTATAGATTACGGCAGGGATTACGGAAAACTGTTTTTT.

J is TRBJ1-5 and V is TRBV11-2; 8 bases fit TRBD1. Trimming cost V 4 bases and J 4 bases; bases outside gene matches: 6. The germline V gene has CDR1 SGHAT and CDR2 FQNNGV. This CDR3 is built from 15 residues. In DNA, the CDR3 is TGTGCCAGCAGCTCGCGACGGACAGGGAATCAGCCCCAGCATTTT. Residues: CASSSRRTGNQPQHF.

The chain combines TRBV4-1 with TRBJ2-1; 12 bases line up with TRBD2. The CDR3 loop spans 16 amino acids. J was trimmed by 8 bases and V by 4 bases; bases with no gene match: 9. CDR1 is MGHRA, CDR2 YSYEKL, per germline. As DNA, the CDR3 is TGCGCCAGCAGCCCCGGACTAGCGGGGATCTCAGATGAGCAGTTCTTC. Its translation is CASSPGLAGISDEQFF.

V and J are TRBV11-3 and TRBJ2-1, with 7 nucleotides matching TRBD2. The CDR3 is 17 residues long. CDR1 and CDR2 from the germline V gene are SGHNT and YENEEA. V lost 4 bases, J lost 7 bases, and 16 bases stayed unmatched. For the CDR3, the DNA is TGTGCCAGCAGCTCCATACGCCGGCGGGAGATTAGGAATGAGCAGTTCTTC. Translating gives CASSSIRRREIRNEQFF.

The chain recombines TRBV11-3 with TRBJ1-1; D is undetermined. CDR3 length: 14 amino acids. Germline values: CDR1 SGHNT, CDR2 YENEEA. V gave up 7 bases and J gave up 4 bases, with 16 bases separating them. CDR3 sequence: CASTTPPGGTEAFF. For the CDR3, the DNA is TGTGCCAGCACCACACCCCCCGGCGGCACTGAAGCTTTCTTT.

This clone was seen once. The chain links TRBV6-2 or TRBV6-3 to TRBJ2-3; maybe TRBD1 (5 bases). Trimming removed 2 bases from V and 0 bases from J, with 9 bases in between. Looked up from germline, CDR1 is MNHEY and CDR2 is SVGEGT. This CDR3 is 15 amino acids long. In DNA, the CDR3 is TGTGCCAGCAGTTACAGGGGCAGGAGCACAGATACGCAGTATTTT. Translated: CASSYRGRSTDTQYF.

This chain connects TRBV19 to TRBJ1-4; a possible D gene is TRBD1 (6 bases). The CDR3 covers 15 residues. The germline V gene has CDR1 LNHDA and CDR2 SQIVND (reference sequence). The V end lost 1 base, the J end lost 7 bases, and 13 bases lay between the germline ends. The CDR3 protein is CASSIGGTPSEKLFF. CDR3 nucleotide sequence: TGTGCCAGTAGTATAGGAGGGACACCCAGTGAAAAACTGTTTTTT.

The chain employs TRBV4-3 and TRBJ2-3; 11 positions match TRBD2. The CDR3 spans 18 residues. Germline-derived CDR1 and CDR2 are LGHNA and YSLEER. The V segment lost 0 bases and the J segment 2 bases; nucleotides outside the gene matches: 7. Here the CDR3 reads CASSQDLGLAAYTDTQYF. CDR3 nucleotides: TGCGCCAGCAGCCAAGATCTGGGACTAGCGGCCTACACAGATACGCAGTATTTT.

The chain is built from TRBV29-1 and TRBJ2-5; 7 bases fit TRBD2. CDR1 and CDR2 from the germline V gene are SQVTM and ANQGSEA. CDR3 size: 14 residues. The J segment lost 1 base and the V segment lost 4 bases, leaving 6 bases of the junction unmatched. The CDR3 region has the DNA TGCAGCGTTGGAACGCTAGCGGCCCAAGAGACCCAGTACTTC. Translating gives CSVGTLAAQETQYF.

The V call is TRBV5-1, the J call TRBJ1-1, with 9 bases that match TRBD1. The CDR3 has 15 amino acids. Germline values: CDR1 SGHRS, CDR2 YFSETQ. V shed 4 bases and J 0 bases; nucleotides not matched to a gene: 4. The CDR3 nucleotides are TGCGCCAGCAGCCGGGGACAGGGCATGAACACTGAAGCTTTCTTT. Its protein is CASSRGQGMNTEAFF.

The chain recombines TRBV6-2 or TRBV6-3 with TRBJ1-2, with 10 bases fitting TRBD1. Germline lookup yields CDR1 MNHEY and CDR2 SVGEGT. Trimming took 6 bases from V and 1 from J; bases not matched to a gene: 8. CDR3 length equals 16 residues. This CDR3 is CASSSIRDRGNYGYTF. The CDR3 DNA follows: TGTGCCAGCAGCTCTATCCGGGACAGGGGTAACTATGGCTACACCTTC.

This CDR3 reads CASRLRVGGAEAFF. CDR3 DNA: TGTGCCAGCCGCCTTAGAGTGGGGGGGGCTGAAGCTTTCTTT. This rearrangement joins TRBV6-5 to TRBJ1-1, with D tentatively TRBD1 (5 bases). V was trimmed by 8 bases and J by 6 bases, leaving 19 bases between them. CDR1 and CDR2 from the germline V gene are MNHEY and SVGAGI. The CDR3 is 14 amino acids.

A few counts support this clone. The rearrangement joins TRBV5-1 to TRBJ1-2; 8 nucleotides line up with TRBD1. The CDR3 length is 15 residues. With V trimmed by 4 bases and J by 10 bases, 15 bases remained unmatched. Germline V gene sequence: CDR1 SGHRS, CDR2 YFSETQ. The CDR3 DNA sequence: TGCGCCAGCAGCCAACCCCGCGGACAGGGACCAGCCTACACCTTC. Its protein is CASSQPRGQGPAYTF.

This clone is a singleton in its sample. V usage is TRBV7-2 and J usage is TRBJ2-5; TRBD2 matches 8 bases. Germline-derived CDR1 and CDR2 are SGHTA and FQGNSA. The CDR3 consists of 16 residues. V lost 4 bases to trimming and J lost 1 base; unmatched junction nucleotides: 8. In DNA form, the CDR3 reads TGTGCCAGCAGCTCATCTCGGGAGGGCCTCCAAGAGACCCAGTACTTC. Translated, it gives CASSSSREGLQETQYF.

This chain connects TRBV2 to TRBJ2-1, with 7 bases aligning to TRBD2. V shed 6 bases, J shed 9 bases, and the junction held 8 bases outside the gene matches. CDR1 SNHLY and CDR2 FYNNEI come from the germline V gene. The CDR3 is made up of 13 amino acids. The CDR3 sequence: CASSTSVRSEQFF. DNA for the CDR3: TGTGCCAGCAGCACTAGCGTCCGGAGTGAGCAGTTCTTC.

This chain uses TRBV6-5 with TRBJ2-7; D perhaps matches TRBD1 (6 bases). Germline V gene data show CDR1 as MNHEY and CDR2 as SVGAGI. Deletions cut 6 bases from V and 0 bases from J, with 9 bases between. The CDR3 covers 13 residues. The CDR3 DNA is TGTGCCAGCAGCAGGGGCCGCTCCTACGAGCAGTACGTC. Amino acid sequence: CASSRGRSYEQYV.

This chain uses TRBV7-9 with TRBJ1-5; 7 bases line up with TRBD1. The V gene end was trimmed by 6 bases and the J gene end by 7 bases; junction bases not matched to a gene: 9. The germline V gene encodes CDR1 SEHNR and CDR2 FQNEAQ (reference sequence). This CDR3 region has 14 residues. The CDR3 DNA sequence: TGTGCCAGCAGTCAAACCACAGGGGACCAGCCCCAGCATTTT. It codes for CASSQTTGDQPQHF.

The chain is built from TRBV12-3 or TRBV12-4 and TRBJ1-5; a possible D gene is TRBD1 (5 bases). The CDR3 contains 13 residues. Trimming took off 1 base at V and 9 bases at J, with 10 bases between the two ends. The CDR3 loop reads CASSLGEGRPQHF. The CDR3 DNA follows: TGTGCCAGCAGTTTAGGGGAGGGGCGGCCCCAGCATTTT.

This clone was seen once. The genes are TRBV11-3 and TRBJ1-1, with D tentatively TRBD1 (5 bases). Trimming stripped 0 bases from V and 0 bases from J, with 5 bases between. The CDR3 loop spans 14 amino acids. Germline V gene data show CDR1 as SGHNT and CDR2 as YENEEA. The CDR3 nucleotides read TGTGCCAGCAGCTTAGACAGGGTGAACACTGAAGCTTTCTTT. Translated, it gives CASSLDRVNTEAFF.

This CDR3 reads CASTMREGGYTF. The DNA of the CDR3 is TGTGCCAGCACCATGAGAGAGGGTGGCTACACCTTC. This chain connects TRBV6-6 to TRBJ1-2; D unclear. V dropped 7 bases and J dropped 7 bases, with 13 bases sitting between them. Looked up from germline, CDR1 is MNHNY and CDR2 is SVGAGI (reference sequence). The CDR3 runs 12 residues.

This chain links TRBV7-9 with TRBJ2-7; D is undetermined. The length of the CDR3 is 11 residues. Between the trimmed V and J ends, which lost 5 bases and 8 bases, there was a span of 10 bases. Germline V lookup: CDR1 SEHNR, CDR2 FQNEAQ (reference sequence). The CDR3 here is CASSADWKQYF. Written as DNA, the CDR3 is TGTGCCAGCAGCGCTGACTGGAAGCAGTACTTC.

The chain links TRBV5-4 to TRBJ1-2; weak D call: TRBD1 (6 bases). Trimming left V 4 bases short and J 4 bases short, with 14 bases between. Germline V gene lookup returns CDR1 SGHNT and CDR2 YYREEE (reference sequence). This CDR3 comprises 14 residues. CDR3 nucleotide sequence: TGTGCCAGCAGCAATTTCAGGGGAAGCTATGGCTACACCTTC. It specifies CASSNFRGSYGYTF. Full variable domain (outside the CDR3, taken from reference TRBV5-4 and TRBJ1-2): ETGVTQSPTHLIKTRGQQVTLRCSSQSGHNTVSWYQQALGQGPQFIFQYYREEENGRGNFPPRFSGLQFPNYSSELNVNALELDDSALYLCASSNFRGSYGYTFGSGTRLTVV.